The clone carrying this TCR beta chain was detected only once. This specimen belongs to a study of control samples from healthy donors and cancer patients. Trimming cost V 4 bases and J 0 bases, with 7 bases left between them. There are 14 residues in the CDR3. Germline V gene sequence: CDR1 MNHEY, CDR2 SVGAGI. This table comes from immunoSEQ multiplex PCR, and its TCRdb copy is limited to in-frame clones, with some not included. The sample has some 130,000 clones; 90% are singletons. V and J are TRBV6-5 and TRBJ1-3; D might be TRBD1 (6 bases). Sample: blood. The receptor's source is a middle-aged man in good health. The CDR3 DNA reads TGTGCCAGCAGTTTGGACAGCTCTGGAAACACCATATATTTT. It codes for CASSLDSSGNTIYF.